What follows are 12 T cell receptor beta chains derived from one specimen sequenced in a study of blood T cell repertoires in COVID-19. The method was immunoSEQ multiplex PCR; TCRdb's version includes in-frame clones alone and lacks a portion of them. The data show a few hundred thousand clones, more than 75% seen once. The sample comprised peripheral blood. The origin of the receptors is a man in his 60s who had recovered from COVID-19.

The chain couples TRBV30 to TRBJ1-6; D uncertain. The length of the CDR3 is 14 residues. The germline gives CDR1 GTSNPN, CDR2 SVGIG (reference sequence). Trimming stripped 2 bases from V and 6 bases from J, with 11 bases between. The CDR3 reads CAWSLLGVNSPLHF. CDR3 DNA sequence: TGTGCCTGGAGTCTGCTAGGAGTTAATTCACCCCTCCACTTT.

This chain links TRBV9 with TRBJ1-3; possible D gene TRBD1, 6 bases. Germline V gene sequence: CDR1 SGDLS, CDR2 YYNGEE. This CDR3 comprises 15 residues. V lost 3 bases and J lost 0, with 10 bases in between. The CDR3 DNA is TGTGCCAGCAGCGCGGGACAACACTCTGGAAACACCATATATTTT. Its translation is CASSAGQHSGNTIYF.

The chain uses TRBV10-3 and TRBJ2-2, with D perhaps TRBD2 (5 bases). V lost 7 bases and J lost 3, with 12 bases in between. The CDR3 loop spans 14 amino acids. CDR1 is ENHRY and CDR2 is SYGVKD in the germline V gene. The CDR3 bases are TGTGCCATCACGGCAACGGAGGACACCGGGGAGCTGTTTTTT. Translated: CAITATEDTGELFF.

Comments on this clone: The same CDR3 can be traced to other DNA sequences in this sample. The V call is TRBV5-1, the J call TRBJ2-3, with TRBD2 matching over 8 bases. The CDR3 totals 14 residues. V was clipped by 4 bases and J by 2 bases; unmatched bases: 3. Germline loops: CDR1 SGHRS, CDR2 YFSETQ. CDR3 loop: CASSLGGATDTQYF. CDR3 DNA sequence: TGCGCCAGCAGCCTCGGGGGGGCCACAGATACGCAGTATTTT.

The rearrangement uses TRBV6-5 and TRBJ1-6, with D hard to call. The CDR3 runs 16 residues. The germline CDR1 and CDR2 sequences are MNHEY and SVGAGI. Trimming left V 0 bases short and J 8 bases short, with 14 bases between. The CDR3 protein is CASSYSSGRGDSPLHF. The CDR3 nucleotides are TGTGCCAGCAGTTACTCGAGCGGGCGGGGAGATTCACCCCTCCACTTT.

The chain is built from TRBV4-2 and TRBJ1-2, with 10 nucleotides matching TRBD1. The CDR3 consists of 16 residues. CDR1 LGHNA and CDR2 YNFKEQ come from the germline V gene. V dropped 0 bases and J dropped 1; count of bases not matched to a gene: 2. The CDR3 region has the DNA TGTGCCAGCAGCCAAGAGAGGACAGGGGGTAACTATGGCTACACCTTC. This sequence encodes CASSQERTGGNYGYTF.

This clone was found a few times. This chain connects TRBV10-2 to TRBJ1-1, with 7 positions matching TRBD1. V shed 6 bases, J shed 0 bases, and the junction held 13 bases outside the gene matches. Germline V gene data show CDR1 as WSHSY and CDR2 as SAAADI. The CDR3 extends over 17 amino acids. This CDR3 is CASSQGQVVSLNTEAFF. The CDR3 DNA reads as TGCGCCAGCAGCCAAGGACAGGTGGTGTCCCTGAACACTGAAGCTTTCTTT.

V is TRBV4-2 and J is TRBJ2-7, with a possible D match to TRBD2 (5 bases). The CDR3 sequence is 15 residues long. Germline V gene data show CDR1 as LGHNA and CDR2 as YNFKEQ. Trimming left V 4 bases short and J 2 bases short, with 15 bases between. The CDR3 DNA reads as TGTGCCAGCAGCCTCAGTTGGACTCAGCCCTACGAGCAGTACTTC. This translates into CASSLSWTQPYEQYF.

This chain links TRBV20-1 with TRBJ2-5, with 12 bases fitting TRBD1. The CDR3 is made up of 23 amino acids. J lost 4 bases, V lost 3 bases, and 30 bases had no gene match. Germline V gives CDR1 DFQATT, CDR2 SNEGSKA (reference sequence). The CDR3 nucleotides are TGCAGTGCTAGTTGGGACAGGGGGCAATCGGCGGGAGGGTCCCCTTCGGGAAGAGAGACCCAGTACTTC. Amino acids: CSASWDRGQSAGGSPSGRETQYF.

A single count supports this clone. The genes are TRBV28 and TRBJ2-7, with 13 bases that match TRBD2. V shed 8 bases, J shed 0 bases, and the junction held 1 base outside the gene matches. This CDR3 contains 14 residues. Germline CDR1 is MDHEN and CDR2 is SYDVKM. As DNA, the CDR3 is TGTGCCAGCGGACTAGCGGGGGTCTCCTACGAGCAGTACTTC. Amino acid sequence: CASGLAGVSYEQYF.

This chain connects TRBV28 to TRBJ2-1; D unresolved. Germline values: CDR1 MDHEN, CDR2 SYDVKM. CDR3 length: 11 residues. V lost 6 bases to trimming and J lost 10 bases, with 10 bases between them. CDR3 nucleotide sequence: TGTGCCAGCAGGAACCCACGGGAGCAGTTCTTC. Its protein is CASRNPREQFF.

V usage is TRBV11-2 and J usage is TRBJ1-4, with D perhaps TRBD1 (6 bases). From germline, CDR1 is SGHAT and CDR2 FQNNGV. CDR3 length: 14 amino acids. Trimming removed 5 bases at V and 7 bases at J, with 14 bases between. The CDR3 loop reads CASSLNRVSEKLFF. CDR3 in DNA: TGTGCCAGCAGCCTCAACAGGGTATCTGAAAAACTGTTTTTT.